Listed here are 21 T cell receptor beta chains from one sample, sequenced in a study of T cells in Graves' hyperthyroidism and ophthalmopathy. Using RNA transcripts as the source, TCR beta CDR3 regions were amplified. Researchers ran a first-round RT-PCR on the TCR CDR3 using the HTBI primer set. TCRdb reprocessed the multiplex PCR reads with MiXCR, giving one entry per CDR3 protein. The sample records approximately 640,000 distinct CDR3 sequences, 15% to 20% being singletons. Material for sequencing was blood. The receptors stem from a woman in her twenties or thirties with Graves' hyperthyroidism.

This clonotype was seen a handful of times. The V call is TRBV28, the J call TRBJ1-3; tentatively, D is TRBD1 (5 bases). Trimming stripped 6 bases from V and 1 base from J, with 13 bases between. In germline, CDR1 is MDHEN, CDR2 SYDVKM. This CDR3 spans 15 amino acids. The CDR3 here is CASRSGSFSGNTIYF. CDR3 DNA: TGTGCCAGCAGATCAGGGTCGTTTTCTGGAAACACCATATATTTT. Full variable domain (rest looked up from reference TRBV28 and TRBJ1-3): DVKVTQSSRYLVKRTGEKVFLECVQDMDHENMFWYRQDPGLGLRLIYFSYDVKMKEKGDIPEGYSVSREKKERFSLILESASTNQTSMYLCASRSGSFSGNTIYFGEGSWLTVV.

This clonotype was seen only a few times. This sequence joins TRBV9 and TRBJ2-7; 7 nucleotides agree with TRBD2. The junction had 9 bases not matched to a gene; V was cut back by 4 bases and J by 2 bases. This CDR3 contains 15 residues. CDR1 and CDR2 (germline): SGDLS, YYNGEE. In DNA form, the CDR3 reads TGTGCCAGCAGCCCTCGAGCGGGATCTCCCTACGAGCAGTACTTC. It specifies CASSPRAGSPYEQYF.

This clonotype has at least ten counts. The chain's CDR3 is CASSFLDRRNTEAFF. The DNA of the CDR3 is TGTGCCAGCAGTTTCCTGGACAGGCGGAACACTGAAGCTTTCTTT. V usage is TRBV12-3 or TRBV12-4 and J usage is TRBJ1-1; TRBD1 matches 7 bases. There are 15 residues in the CDR3. The J segment lost 1 base and the V segment lost 3 bases, leaving 5 bases of the junction unmatched.

This clonotype was recorded many times. This chain joins TRBV9 and TRBJ2-7; D is possibly TRBD2 (5 bases). There are 15 residues in the CDR3. Germline V lookup: CDR1 SGDLS, CDR2 YYNGEE. Trimming pared 0 bases from V and 2 bases from J, leaving 12 bases between. This chain's CDR3 is CASSVDGAAPYEQYF. The CDR3 DNA reads TGTGCCAGCAGCGTAGACGGAGCGGCGCCCTACGAGCAGTACTTC.

This clonotype was detected many times. The chain joins TRBV20-1 to TRBJ2-5, with a weak D call TRBD2 (5 bases). CDR3 size: 12 residues. V lost 3 bases and J lost 2, with 7 bases in between. CDR1 and CDR2 from the germline V gene are DFQATT and SNEGSKA (reference sequence). CDR3 sequence reads: CSASSGQETQYF. CDR3 bases: TGCAGTGCTAGTTCGGGACAAGAGACCCAGTACTTC.

This clonotype was picked up a small number of times. The chain employs TRBV5-1 and TRBJ1-3; D not certain. Germline V gene data show CDR1 as SGHRS and CDR2 as YFSETQ. Trimming took 0 bases from V and 1 from J, leaving 5 bases between them. The CDR3 loop spans 14 amino acids. CDR3 nucleotides: TGCGCCAGCAGCTTGGAAGGATCTGGAAACACCATATATTTT. Its protein is CASSLEGSGNTIYF.

This clonotype was seen a handful of times. The chain recombines TRBV27 with TRBJ2-2; D perhaps matches TRBD1 (5 bases). Germline CDR1 MNHEY, CDR2 SMNVEV (reference sequence). CDR3 length equals 15 residues. The V gene lost 6 bases and the J gene lost 6 bases, with 17 bases spanning the gap. The CDR3 DNA reads as TGTGCCAGCAGCCGACGGGCAGGGTACGCCGGGGAGCTGTTTTTT. Amino acid sequence: CASSRRAGYAGELFF.

A few counts support this clonotype. The rearrangement links TRBV7-9 to TRBJ1-4; unclear D gene. The germline V and J ends were trimmed by 1 base and 7 bases, with 13 bases remaining between them. The CDR3 has 15 amino acids. Looked up from germline, CDR1 is SEHNR and CDR2 is FQNEAQ (reference sequence). This CDR3 is CASSLGQAEGEKLFF. In DNA form, the CDR3 reads TGTGCCAGCAGCTTAGGTCAGGCGGAGGGTGAAAAACTGTTTTTT.

The V gene is TRBV7-8, the J gene TRBJ2-1; a weak D match, TRBD1 (5 bases). The V gene's germline CDR1 is SGHVS and CDR2 FQNEAQ. The CDR3 runs 12 residues. V lost 6 bases and J 7 bases, leaving 10 bases between the germline ends. The CDR3 sequence: CASRQQENEQFF. DNA of the CDR3: TGTGCCAGCAGACAACAGGAAAATGAGCAGTTCTTC. The full variable domain, rest sourced from reference TRBV7-8 and TRBJ2-1, is GAGVSQSPRYKVAKRGQDVALRCDPISGHVSLFWYQQALGQGPEFLTYFQNEAQLDKSGLPSDRFFAERPEGSVSTLKIQRTQQEDSAVYLCASRQQENEQFFGPGTRLTVL.

The chain joins TRBV29-1 to TRBJ2-2; the match to TRBD2 covers 11 bases. Germline V CDR1 and CDR2: SQVTM, ANQGSEA. The CDR3 is 19 amino acids. Losses at the gene ends were 3 bases for V and 6 bases for J; bases not matched to a gene: 18. Here the CDR3 DNA reads TGCAGCGTTGAGTCTATAGCGGGAGGGCCATCAGGGTTGTCCGGGGAGCTGTTTTTT. Encoded protein: CSVESIAGGPSGLSGELFF.

This clonotype was recorded many times. This CDR3 reads CASSYRQGGSYEQYF. The CDR3 region has the DNA TGTGCCAGCAGCTATAGACAGGGGGGCTCCTACGAGCAGTACTTC. V and J are TRBV12-3 or TRBV12-4 and TRBJ2-7, with 9 nucleotides matching TRBD1. Trimming at V came to 6 bases and at J to 0 bases, leaving 6 bases not matched to a gene. The CDR3 is 15 amino acids.

This clonotype was seen a handful of times. This rearrangement joins TRBV28 to TRBJ2-1, with a possible D match to TRBD2 (6 bases). V lost 8 bases to trimming and J lost 0 bases, with 14 bases between them. CDR3 length: 15 amino acids. The germline V gene encodes CDR1 MDHEN and CDR2 SYDVKM. The DNA of the CDR3 is TGTGCCAGCCCCCCCGGAGGGAGCTCCTACAATGAGCAGTTCTTC. Amino acid sequence: CASPPGGSSYNEQFF.

The rearrangement joins TRBV5-1 to TRBJ2-7; 10 nucleotides align to TRBD2. Germline V gene sequence: CDR1 SGHRS, CDR2 YFSETQ. The V gene end was trimmed by 4 bases and the J gene end by 7 bases; junction bases not matched to a gene: 8. CDR3 length equals 14 residues. The CDR3: CASSPSGSLGEQYF. The CDR3 bases are TGCGCCAGCAGCCCTAGCGGGAGTCTAGGAGAGCAGTACTTC. Variable domain in full (rest from reference TRBV5-1 and TRBJ2-7): KAGVTQTPRYLIKTRGQQVTLSCSPISGHRSVSWYQQTPGQGLQFLFEYFSETQRNKGNFPGRFSGRQFSNSRSEMNVSTLELGDSALYLCASSPSGSLGEQYFGPGTRLTVT.

This clonotype was observed many times. The genes are TRBV7-2 and TRBJ2-5; 10 bases agree with TRBD2. This CDR3 is built from 15 residues. Per the germline V gene, CDR1 is SGHTA and CDR2 is FQGNSA. Germline trimming cut 5 bases from V and 2 bases from J; bases unmatched to any gene: 5. The CDR3 here is CASSPGLAAQETQYF. The CDR3 bases are TGTGCCAGCAGCCCCGGACTAGCGGCACAAGAGACCCAGTACTTC.

This clonotype appeared a few times. The V and J genes are TRBV27 and TRBJ2-7, with 10 bases identical to TRBD1. Germline CDR1 and CDR2: MNHEY and SMNVEV (reference sequence). This CDR3 region has 15 residues. The trim removed 6 bases at V and 3 bases at J, leaving 8 bases unmatched. CDR3 DNA: TGTGCCAGCAGAATCCCCGGGACAGGGGACTACGAGCAGTACTTC. Its protein product is CASRIPGTGDYEQYF.

This clonotype was detected many times. In DNA, the CDR3 is TGTGCCTGGAGTGGAGTATACGGCTACACCTTC. Encoded protein: CAWSGVYGYTF. This chain uses TRBV30 with TRBJ1-2; D is undetermined. CDR3 size: 11 residues. In germline, CDR1 is GTSNPN, CDR2 SVGIG (reference sequence). Trimming pared 1 base from V and 8 bases from J, leaving 8 bases between.

The CDR3 loop is CASSLGTDNEKLFF. The CDR3, as DNA: TGCGCCAGCAGCTTGGGGACAGATAATGAAAAACTGTTTTTT. The V call is TRBV5-1, the J call TRBJ1-4, with a possible D match to TRBD1 (6 bases). Germline V gene sequence: CDR1 SGHRS, CDR2 YFSETQ. V dropped 0 bases and J dropped 4 bases, with 7 bases sitting between them. The CDR3 covers 14 residues.

There are a few counts of this clonotype. This chain uses TRBV6-1 with TRBJ2-3; no clear D gene. Trimming stripped 7 bases from V and 5 bases from J, with 10 bases between. Germline CDR1 and CDR2: MNHNS and SASEGT. There are 12 residues in the CDR3. The CDR3 DNA sequence: TGTGCCAGCACCCCGGTAGGAGATACGCAGTATTTT. It yields the protein CASTPVGDTQYF.

The sample holds many counts of this clonotype. The chain carries TRBV28 and TRBJ2-3, with D tentatively TRBD1 (6 bases). Germline V gives CDR1 MDHEN, CDR2 SYDVKM. V lost 6 bases to trimming and J lost 8 bases, with 12 bases between them. The CDR3 loop spans 12 amino acids. CDR3 DNA: TGTGCCAGCAGCTCAGGGGTAGCTACGCAGTATTTT. This translates into CASSSGVATQYF.

The chain combines TRBV12-5 with TRBJ1-3; D gene unclear. The CDR3 totals 15 residues. V lost 2 bases and J lost 4, with 12 bases in between. CDR1 and CDR2 (germline): LGHNT, FRNRAP. The CDR3 nucleotides are TGTGCTAGTGGTTTGTCCCAGATTGGCGGAAACACCATATATTTT. It codes for CASGLSQIGGNTIYF.

This clonotype was observed a single time. The chain joins TRBV5-8 to TRBJ1-2, with D hard to call. V was clipped by 0 bases and J by 0 bases, with 9 bases between them. There are 15 residues in the CDR3. The germline gives CDR1 SGHTS, CDR2 YDEGEE. The DNA of the CDR3 is TGTGCCAGCAGCTTGGTTGTAGCCTCTAACTATGGCTACACCTTC. Its translation is CASSLVVASNYGYTF.